This TCR beta chain was identified during a study of blood T cells in healthy people across ages. Between the trimmed V and J ends, which lost 10 bases and 1 base, there was a span of 19 bases. The CDR3 totals 16 residues. In germline, CDR1 is MGHDK, CDR2 SYGVNS. Only a few counts were recorded for this clonotype. Combining a sample-barcoded 5' primer with a J-beta primer mix, a second PCR ran for roughly 7 to 11 cycles. TCRdb re-derived calls from the 5' RACE reads in MiXCR, one entry per CDR3 protein. The table shows 760,000 or so distinct CDR3 sequences, with roughly 25% occurring only once. Samples each had at least 5.5 micrograms of total RNA extracted. The sample was also reused in another study, on T cells of mothers and their children. From that report: Thymic selection, a shaping force on TCR recombination output, acts similarly in related and unrelated pairs.

The J gene is TRBJ1-4, the V gene TRBV25-1; D unclear. Sequencing used blood. This TCR derives from a boy younger than 18 in good health. The chain's CDR3 is CANLRNRPGTNEKLFF. The CDR3, as DNA: TGTGCCAACCTACGGAATCGCCCGGGAACTAATGAAAAACTGTTTTTT.